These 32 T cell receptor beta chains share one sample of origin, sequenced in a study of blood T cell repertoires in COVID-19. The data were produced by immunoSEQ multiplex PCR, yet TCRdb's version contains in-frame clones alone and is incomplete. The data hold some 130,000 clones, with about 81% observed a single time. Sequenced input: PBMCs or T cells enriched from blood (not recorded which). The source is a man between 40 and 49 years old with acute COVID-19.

CDR3 region: CASLTGQETQYF. The CDR3 DNA follows: TGCGCCAGCTTGACAGGGCAAGAGACCCAGTACTTC. The chain has TRBV5-1 and TRBJ2-5, with 7 positions matching TRBD1. Germline values: CDR1 SGHRS, CDR2 YFSETQ. The V segment lost 7 bases and the J segment 2 bases; nucleotides outside the gene matches: 2. The CDR3 loop spans 12 amino acids. Full variable domain (outside the CDR3, taken from reference TRBV5-1 and TRBJ2-5): KAGVTQTPRYLIKTRGQQVTLSCSPISGHRSVSWYQQTPGQGLQFLFEYFSETQRNKGNFPGRFSGRQFSNSRSEMNVSTLELGDSALYLCASLTGQETQYFGPGTRLLVL.

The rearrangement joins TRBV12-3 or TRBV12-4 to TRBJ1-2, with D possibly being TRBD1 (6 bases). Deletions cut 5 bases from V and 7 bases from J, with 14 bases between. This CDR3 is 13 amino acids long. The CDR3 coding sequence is TGTGCCAGCAGTCTGGGACACGTCGGTGGCTACACCTTC. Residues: CASSLGHVGGYTF.

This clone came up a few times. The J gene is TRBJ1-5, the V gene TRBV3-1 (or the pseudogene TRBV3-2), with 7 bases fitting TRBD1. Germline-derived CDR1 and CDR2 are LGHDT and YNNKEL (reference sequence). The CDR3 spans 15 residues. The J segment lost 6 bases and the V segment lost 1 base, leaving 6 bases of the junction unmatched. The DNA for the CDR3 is TGTGCCAGCAGCCAAGTCTTTACAGGGGCTCAGCCCCAGCATTTT. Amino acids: CASSQVFTGAQPQHF.

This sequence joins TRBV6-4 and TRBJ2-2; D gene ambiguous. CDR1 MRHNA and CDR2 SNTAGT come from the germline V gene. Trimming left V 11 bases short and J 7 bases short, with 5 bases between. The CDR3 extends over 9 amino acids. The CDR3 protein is CASIGELFF. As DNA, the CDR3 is TGTGCCTCCATCGGGGAGCTGTTTTTT.

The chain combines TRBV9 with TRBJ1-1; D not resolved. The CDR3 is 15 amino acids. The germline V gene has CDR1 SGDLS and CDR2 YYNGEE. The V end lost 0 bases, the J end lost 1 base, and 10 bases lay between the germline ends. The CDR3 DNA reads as TGTGCCAGCAGCGTAGCTCCCCCAGGGAACACTGAAGCTTTCTTT. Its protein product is CASSVAPPGNTEAFF.

CDR3 amino acids: CASSFGVSGYGYTF. The CDR3 nucleotides are TGTGCCAGCAGCTTCGGGGTGAGCGGCTATGGCTACACCTTC. This chain connects TRBV7-8 to TRBJ1-2; D ambiguous. Germline values: CDR1 SGHVS, CDR2 FQNEAQ. The V end lost 3 bases, the J end lost 4 bases, and 12 bases lay between the germline ends. The CDR3 runs to 14 residues.

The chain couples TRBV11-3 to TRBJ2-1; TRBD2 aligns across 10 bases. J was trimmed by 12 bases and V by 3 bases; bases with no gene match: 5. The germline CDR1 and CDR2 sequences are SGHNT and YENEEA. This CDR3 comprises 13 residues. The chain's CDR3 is CASSFQREGLQFF. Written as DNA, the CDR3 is TGTGCCAGCAGCTTCCAGCGGGAGGGCCTGCAGTTCTTC.

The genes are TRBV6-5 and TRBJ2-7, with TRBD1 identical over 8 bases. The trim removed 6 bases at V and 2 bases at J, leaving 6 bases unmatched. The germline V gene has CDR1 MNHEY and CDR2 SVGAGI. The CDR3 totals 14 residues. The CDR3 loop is CASSQDRATYEQYF. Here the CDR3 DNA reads TGTGCCAGCAGCCAGGACAGGGCCACCTACGAGCAGTACTTC.

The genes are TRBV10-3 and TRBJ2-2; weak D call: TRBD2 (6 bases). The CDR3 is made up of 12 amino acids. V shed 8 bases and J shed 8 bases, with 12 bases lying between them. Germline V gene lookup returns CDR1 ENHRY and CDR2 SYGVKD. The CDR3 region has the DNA TGTGCCATCGGTTCGGGAGCTGGGGAGCTGTTTTTT. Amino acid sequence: CAIGSGAGELFF.

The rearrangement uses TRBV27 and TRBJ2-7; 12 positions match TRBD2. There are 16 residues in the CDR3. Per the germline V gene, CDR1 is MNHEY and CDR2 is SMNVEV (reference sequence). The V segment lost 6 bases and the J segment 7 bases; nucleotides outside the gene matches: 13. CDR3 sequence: CASRETLAGGPGEQYF. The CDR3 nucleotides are TGTGCCAGCAGAGAGACTCTAGCGGGAGGGCCGGGGGAGCAGTACTTC.

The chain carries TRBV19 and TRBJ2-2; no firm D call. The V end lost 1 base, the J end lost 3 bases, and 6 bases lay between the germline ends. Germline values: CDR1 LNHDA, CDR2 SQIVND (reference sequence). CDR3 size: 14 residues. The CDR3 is CASSIAPDTGELFF. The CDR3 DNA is TGTGCCAGTAGTATAGCGCCGGACACCGGGGAGCTGTTTTTT.

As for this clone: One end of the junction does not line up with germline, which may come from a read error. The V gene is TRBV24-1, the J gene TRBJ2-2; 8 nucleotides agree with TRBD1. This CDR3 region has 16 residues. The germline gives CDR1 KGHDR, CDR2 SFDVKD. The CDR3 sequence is CATSDLPDREHRGAVF. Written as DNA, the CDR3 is TGTGCCACCAGTGATTTACCGGACAGGGAACACCGGGGAGCTGTTTTT.

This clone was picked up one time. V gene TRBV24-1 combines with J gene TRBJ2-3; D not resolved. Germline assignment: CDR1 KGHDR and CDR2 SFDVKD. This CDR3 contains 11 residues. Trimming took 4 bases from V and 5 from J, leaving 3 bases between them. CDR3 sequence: CATSDLDTQYF. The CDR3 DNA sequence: TGTGCCACCAGTGACCTAGATACGCAGTATTTT.

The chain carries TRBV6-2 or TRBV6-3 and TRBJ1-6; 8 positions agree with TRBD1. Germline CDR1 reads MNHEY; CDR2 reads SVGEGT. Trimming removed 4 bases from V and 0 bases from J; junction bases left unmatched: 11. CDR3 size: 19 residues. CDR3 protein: CASSFVPGQDSSYNSPLHF. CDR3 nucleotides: TGTGCCAGCAGTTTCGTCCCGGGACAGGATAGCTCCTATAATTCACCCCTCCACTTT.

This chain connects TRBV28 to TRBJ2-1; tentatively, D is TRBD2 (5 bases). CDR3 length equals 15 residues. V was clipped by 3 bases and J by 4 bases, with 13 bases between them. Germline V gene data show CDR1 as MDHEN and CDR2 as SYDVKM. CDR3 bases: TGTGCCAGCAGTTTGCCAGCCGGACTTTACAATGAGCAGTTCTTC. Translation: CASSLPAGLYNEQFF.

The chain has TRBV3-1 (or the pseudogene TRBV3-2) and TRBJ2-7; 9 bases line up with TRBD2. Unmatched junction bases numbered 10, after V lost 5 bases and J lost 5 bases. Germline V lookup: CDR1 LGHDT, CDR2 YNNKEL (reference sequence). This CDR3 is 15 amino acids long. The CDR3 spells CASSTASGRIHEQYF. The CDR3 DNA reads TGTGCCAGCAGCACAGCCAGCGGGAGGATCCACGAGCAGTACTTC.

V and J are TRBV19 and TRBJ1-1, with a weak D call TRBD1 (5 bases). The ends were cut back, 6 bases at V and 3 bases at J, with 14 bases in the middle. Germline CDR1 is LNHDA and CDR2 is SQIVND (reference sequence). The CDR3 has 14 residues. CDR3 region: CASRLSGRDTEAFF. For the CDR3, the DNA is TGTGCCAGTAGGCTCTCAGGGAGGGACACTGAAGCTTTCTTT.

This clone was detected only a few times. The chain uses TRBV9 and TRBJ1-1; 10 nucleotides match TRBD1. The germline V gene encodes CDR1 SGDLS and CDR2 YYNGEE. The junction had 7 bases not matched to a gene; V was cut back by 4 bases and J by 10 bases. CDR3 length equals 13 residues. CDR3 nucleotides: TGTGCCAGCAGCCCTGCCGGGACAGGGGCAGCTTTCTTT. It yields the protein CASSPAGTGAAFF.

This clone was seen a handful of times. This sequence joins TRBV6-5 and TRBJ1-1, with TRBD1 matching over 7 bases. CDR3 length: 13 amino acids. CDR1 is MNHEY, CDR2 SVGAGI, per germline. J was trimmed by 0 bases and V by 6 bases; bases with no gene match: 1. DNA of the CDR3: TGTGCCAGCAGGGACAGGATGAACACTGAAGCTTTCTTT. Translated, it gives CASRDRMNTEAFF.

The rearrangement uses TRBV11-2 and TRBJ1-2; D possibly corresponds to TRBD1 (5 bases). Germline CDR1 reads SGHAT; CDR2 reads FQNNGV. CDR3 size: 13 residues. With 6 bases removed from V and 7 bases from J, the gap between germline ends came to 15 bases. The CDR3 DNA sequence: TGTGCCAGCAGTTCCTCAGGGAGGGCTGGCTACACCTTC. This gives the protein CASSSSGRAGYTF.

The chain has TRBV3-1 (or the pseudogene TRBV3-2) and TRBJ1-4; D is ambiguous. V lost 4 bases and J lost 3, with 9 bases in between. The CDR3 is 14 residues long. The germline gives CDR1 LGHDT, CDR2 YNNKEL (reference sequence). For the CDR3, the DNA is TGTGCCAGCAGCCCGACTGCTGCTAATGAAAAACTGTTTTTT. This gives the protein CASSPTAANEKLFF.

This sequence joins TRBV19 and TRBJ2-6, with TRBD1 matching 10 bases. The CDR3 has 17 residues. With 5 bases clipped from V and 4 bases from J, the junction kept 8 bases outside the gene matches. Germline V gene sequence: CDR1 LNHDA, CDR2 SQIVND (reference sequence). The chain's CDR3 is CASSSDRGVSGANVLTF. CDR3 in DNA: TGTGCCAGTAGTTCGGACAGGGGGGTATCCGGGGCCAACGTCCTGACTTTC.

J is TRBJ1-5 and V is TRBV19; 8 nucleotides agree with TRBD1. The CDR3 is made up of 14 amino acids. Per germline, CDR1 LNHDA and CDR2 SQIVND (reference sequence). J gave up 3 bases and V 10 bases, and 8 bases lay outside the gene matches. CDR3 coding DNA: TGTGCCACTACAACAGGGGGGGACAATCAGCCCCAGCATTTT. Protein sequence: CATTTGGDNQPQHF.

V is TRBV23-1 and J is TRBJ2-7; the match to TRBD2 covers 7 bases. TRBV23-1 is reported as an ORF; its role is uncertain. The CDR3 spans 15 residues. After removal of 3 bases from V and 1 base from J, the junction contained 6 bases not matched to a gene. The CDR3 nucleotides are TGCGCCAGCAGTCAGAGGCAGCGGGGTTCCTACGAGCAGTACTTC. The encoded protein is CASSQRQRGSYEQYF.

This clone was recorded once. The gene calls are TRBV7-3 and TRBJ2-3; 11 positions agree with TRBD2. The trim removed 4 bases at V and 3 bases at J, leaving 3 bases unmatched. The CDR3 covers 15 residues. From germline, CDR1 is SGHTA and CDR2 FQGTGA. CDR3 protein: CASSSTSGETDTQYF. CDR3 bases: TGTGCCAGCAGCTCGACTAGCGGGGAAACAGATACGCAGTATTTT.

The DNA of the CDR3 is TGTGCCACCAGCATTAAGCAACTAGCGGCCGACTACAATGAGCAGTTCTTC. Its protein is CATSIKQLAADYNEQFF. This chain links TRBV15 with TRBJ2-1, with TRBD2 matching over 8 bases. Per germline, CDR1 LNHNV and CDR2 YYDKDF (reference sequence). With 4 bases clipped from V and 3 bases from J, the junction kept 11 bases outside the gene matches. This CDR3 is 17 amino acids long.

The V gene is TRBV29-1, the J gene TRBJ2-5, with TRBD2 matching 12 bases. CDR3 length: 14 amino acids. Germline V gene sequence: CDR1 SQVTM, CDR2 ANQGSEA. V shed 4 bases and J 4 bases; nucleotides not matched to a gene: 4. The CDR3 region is CSVALAGGLETQYF. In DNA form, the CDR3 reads TGCAGCGTTGCGCTAGCGGGAGGGTTAGAGACCCAGTACTTC.

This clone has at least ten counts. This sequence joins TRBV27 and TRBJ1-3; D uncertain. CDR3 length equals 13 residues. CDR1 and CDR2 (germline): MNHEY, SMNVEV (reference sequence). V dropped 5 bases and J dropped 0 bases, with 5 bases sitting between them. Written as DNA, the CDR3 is TGTGCCAGCAGTATAAACTCTGGAAACACCATATATTTT. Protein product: CASSINSGNTIYF.

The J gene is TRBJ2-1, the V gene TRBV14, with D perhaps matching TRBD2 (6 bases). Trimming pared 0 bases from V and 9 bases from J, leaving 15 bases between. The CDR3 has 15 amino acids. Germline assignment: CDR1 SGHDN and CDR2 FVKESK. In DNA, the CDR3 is TGTGCCAGCAGCCAAGAGACGGGAGAGTGGGTTGAGCAGTTCTTC. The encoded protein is CASSQETGEWVEQFF.

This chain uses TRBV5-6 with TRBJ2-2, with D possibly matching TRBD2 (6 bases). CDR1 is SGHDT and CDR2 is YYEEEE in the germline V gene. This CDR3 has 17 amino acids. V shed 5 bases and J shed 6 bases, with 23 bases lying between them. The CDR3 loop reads CASSRAAGLGDSGELFF. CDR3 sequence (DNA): TGTGCCAGCAGTCGGGCAGCGGGCCTAGGGGATTCCGGGGAGCTGTTTTTT.

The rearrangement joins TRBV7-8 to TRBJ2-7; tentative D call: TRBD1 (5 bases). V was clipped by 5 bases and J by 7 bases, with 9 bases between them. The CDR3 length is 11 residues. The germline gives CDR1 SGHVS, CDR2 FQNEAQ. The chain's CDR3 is CASSPQGEQYF. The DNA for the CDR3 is TGTGCCAGCAGCCCCCAGGGAGAGCAGTACTTC.

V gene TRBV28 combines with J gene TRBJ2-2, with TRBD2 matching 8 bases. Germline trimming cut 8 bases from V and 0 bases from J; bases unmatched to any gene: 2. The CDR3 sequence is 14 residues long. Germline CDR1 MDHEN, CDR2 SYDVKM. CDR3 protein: CASRGGTNTGELFF. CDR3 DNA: TGTGCCAGCCGGGGGGGAACGAACACCGGGGAGCTGTTTTTT. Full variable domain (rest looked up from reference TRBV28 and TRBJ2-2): DVKVTQSSRYLVKRTGEKVFLECVQDMDHENMFWYRQDPGLGLRLIYFSYDVKMKEKGDIPEGYSVSREKKERFSLILESASTNQTSMYLCASRGGTNTGELFFGEGSRLTVL.